This TCR beta chain is from a study of cytomegalovirus exposure and HLA in healthy donors. Across the study: Early released data comprised some 91 million unique TCRs from HLA-typed donors. Study-level points and caveats: The authors later found TCR association rates varying by HLA locus, with DRB1 most and HLA-C fewest. The study labeled 164 TCR beta chains cytomegalovirus-associated.

To note about this clone: The antigen is unknown.

CDR1 is MNHNS, CDR2 SASEGT, per germline. The CDR3 has 15 residues. With 5 bases clipped from V and 4 bases from J, the junction kept 8 bases outside the gene matches. The PCR ran on 60 Vbeta and 13 Jbeta primers. The protocol was immunoSEQ multiplex PCR, while the TCRdb copy is restricted to in-frame clones and leaves out a portion. The table lists roughly 110,000 clones, around 74% of them singletons. The chain couples TRBV6-1 to TRBJ2-1, with TRBD1 identical over 7 bases. Sequenced: PBMCs. This receptor was identified in a man under 40 in good health and CMV-seropositive. This chain's CDR3 is CASSPLQGLYNEQFF. The CDR3 nucleotides read TGTGCCAGCAGTCCTCTACAGGGGTTATACAATGAGCAGTTCTTC.